This T cell receptor (beta chain) was identified in a study of T cells in Graves' hyperthyroidism and ophthalmopathy. Whole-study context: Peripheral blood specimens were obtained at initial diagnosis, prior to any treatment.

Of note for this clonotype: The antigen remains unidentified.

The authors obtained PBMCs from roughly 9.7 ml of fresh peripheral blood. This CDR3 is built from 13 residues. Germline V gene data show CDR1 as SGDLS and CDR2 as YYNGEE. The V and J ends lost 1 base and 3 bases respectively, with 6 bases between them. Whole-study results and caveats: The model foresaw ophthalmopathy a median roughly 6.6 months prior to onset.

The investigators amplified TCR beta CDR3 regions from RNA transcripts. A set of HTBI primers served as the primers for a first-round RT-PCR of the TCR CDR3. TCRdb independently ran MiXCR on the multiplex PCR reads; one entry per CDR3 protein. The repertoire has hundreds of thousands of distinct CDR3 sequences, under 25% of them found once; the top ten carry 30% to 40%. This clonotype was sampled from a man between 25 and 39 years old with Graves' ophthalmopathy. The sequenced sample consisted of blood. The rearrangement joins TRBV9 to TRBJ2-3; no definite D call. CDR3 sequence: CASSVSATDTQYF. CDR3 nucleotides: TGTGCCAGCAGCGTATCAGCAACAGATACGCAGTATTTT.